This T cell receptor (beta chain) was sequenced in a study of long-term antiretroviral therapy in people with HIV. Study outcomes and limitations: Whereas controls had wider CDR3 length ranges, HIV repertoires had narrower ones. All time points showed a repertoire dominated by clones expanded before ART. After ART, diversity increased yet remained lower than transplant donor controls.

This clone was recorded only once. The antigen is unknown. United States facilities provided treatment to all participants with HIV. Trimming cost V 5 bases and J 2 bases, with 10 bases left between them. Germline CDR1 reads SGHTA; CDR2 reads FQGTGA. The CDR3 is 15 amino acids. This was the immunoSEQ v3.0 assay at survey level. The protocol was immunoSEQ multiplex PCR, while the TCRdb copy is restricted to in-frame clones and leaves out a portion. Found here are 30,000 to 40,000 clones, around 85% of them singletons; the top ten hold 10% to 13%. The chain has TRBV7-3 and TRBJ2-6; tentatively, D is TRBD1 (6 bases). This specimen was unsorted PBMCs, taken 2.2 years after starting antiretroviral therapy. This clonotype was obtained from a man between 18 and 35 years old with HIV. The CDR3 spells CASSARQAGANVLTF. CDR3 DNA sequence: TGTGCCAGCAGCGCCCGACAGGCTGGGGCCAACGTCCTGACTTTC.